Sequencing of this TCR beta chain was carried out in a study of T cell responses to AZD1222 COVID-19 vaccine. The CDR3 covers 13 residues. V shed 3 bases and J shed 2 bases, with 9 bases lying between them. Germline V gives CDR1 SGDLS, CDR2 YYNGEE. Assay: immunoSEQ multiplex PCR; the TCRdb copy retains only in-frame clones and omits some. The data hold more than 110,000 clones, with about 90% observed a single time. This sequence joins TRBV9 and TRBJ2-7; the D call may be TRBD1 or TRBD2 (5 bases each). The sequenced sample was peripheral blood, obtained on day 0 of AZD1222 vaccination. The origin of this receptor is an adult in good health. CDR3: CASSGGTAYEQYF. The CDR3 DNA sequence: TGTGCCAGCAGCGGGGGGACCGCCTACGAGCAGTACTTC.